The 6 T cell receptor beta chains in this list originate from one sample, sequenced in a study of control samples from healthy donors and cancer patients. Only in-frame clones appear in the TCRdb table, and some are missing; sequencing was by immunoSEQ multiplex PCR. The sample yields under 65,000 clones, roughly nine tenths seen once. The sample consisted of PBMCs. These receptors originate from a woman in her forties or fifties with colorectal cancer.

V is TRBV30 and J is TRBJ1-3; D remains ambiguous. Trimming removed 1 base from V and 0 bases from J, with 10 bases in between. CDR1 GTSNPN and CDR2 SVGIG come from the germline V gene (reference sequence). The CDR3 consists of 15 residues. CDR3 DNA: TGTGCCTGGAGTGCGACCGGTTTCTCTGGAAACACCATATATTTT. It is translated as CAWSATGFSGNTIYF.

The rearrangement links TRBV19 to TRBJ2-3, with TRBD2 matching over 10 bases. The CDR3 is made up of 15 amino acids. J lost 0 bases, V lost 6 bases, and 3 bases had no gene match. The germline CDR1 and CDR2 sequences are LNHDA and SQIVND (reference sequence). CDR3 protein: CASRKLAGSTDTQYF. The CDR3 DNA is TGTGCCAGTAGGAAACTAGCGGGGAGCACAGATACGCAGTATTTT.

This sequence joins TRBV29-1 and TRBJ1-2; TRBD1 is a possible D gene (5 bases). The V gene lost 6 bases and the J gene lost 5 bases, with 13 bases spanning the gap. Germline V CDR1 and CDR2: SQVTM, ANQGSEA. The CDR3 length is 12 residues. In DNA form, the CDR3 reads TGCAGCGTCCTCCGGGGGGAATATGGCTACACCTTC. Translating gives CSVLRGEYGYTF. The full variable domain, completed using reference TRBV29-1 and TRBJ1-2, is SAVISQKPSRDICQRGTSLTIQCQVDSQVTMMFWYRQQPGQSLTLIATANQGSEATYESGFVIDKFPISRPNLTFSTLTVSNMSPEDSSIYLCSVLRGEYGYTFGSGTRLTVV.

The chain has TRBV19 and TRBJ1-2, with a weak D call TRBD1 (6 bases). Trimming removed 10 bases at V and 3 bases at J, with 18 bases between. This CDR3 comprises 14 residues. From germline, CDR1 is LNHDA and CDR2 SQIVND (reference sequence). CDR3 coding DNA: TGTGCCACCTACGAGGGAGGGGGTCACTATGGCTACACCTTC. It translates to CATYEGGGHYGYTF.

The chain couples TRBV7-2 to TRBJ2-7, with D perhaps matching TRBD2 (5 bases). Trimming pared 4 bases from V and 1 base from J, leaving 11 bases between. CDR3 length equals 14 residues. Germline loops: CDR1 SGHTA, CDR2 FQGNSA. The CDR3 bases are TGTGCCAGCAGCTCCCCCCGGGGTTCCTACGAGCAGTACTTC. This codes for CASSSPRGSYEQYF.

The genes are TRBV3-1 (or the pseudogene TRBV3-2) and TRBJ1-5; D is unresolved. The CDR3 has 14 amino acids. V was pared by 0 bases and J by 0 bases, with 3 bases between. The germline gives CDR1 LGHDT, CDR2 YNNKEL (reference sequence). CDR3 nucleotides: TGTGCCAGCAGCCAAGATGTTAGCAATCAGCCCCAGCATTTT. This encodes CASSQDVSNQPQHF.